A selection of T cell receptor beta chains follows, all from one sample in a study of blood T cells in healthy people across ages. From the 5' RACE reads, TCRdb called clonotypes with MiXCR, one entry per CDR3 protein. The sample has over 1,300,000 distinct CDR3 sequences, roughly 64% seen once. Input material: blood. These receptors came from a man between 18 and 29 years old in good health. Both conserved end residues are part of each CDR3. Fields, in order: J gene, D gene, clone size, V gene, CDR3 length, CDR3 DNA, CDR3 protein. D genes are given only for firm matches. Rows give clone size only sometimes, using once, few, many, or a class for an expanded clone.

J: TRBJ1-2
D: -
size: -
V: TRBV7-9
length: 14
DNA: TGTGCCAGCAGCTTATCGGAACAGGGTTATGGCTACACCTTC
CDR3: CASSLSEQGYGYTF

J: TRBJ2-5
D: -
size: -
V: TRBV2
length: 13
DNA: TGTGCCAGCAGTGAAAGGCGGAATGGGGAGCAGTACTTC
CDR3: CASSERRNGEQYF

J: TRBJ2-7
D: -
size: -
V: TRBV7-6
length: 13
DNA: TGTGCCAGCAGCGCGCCCTCGAGCGGCGAGCAGTACTTC
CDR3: CASSAPSSGEQYF

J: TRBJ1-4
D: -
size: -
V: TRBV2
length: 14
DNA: TGTGCCAGCAGTCCGTCAGGGAGACGCGAAAAACTGTTTTTT
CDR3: CASSPSGRREKLFF

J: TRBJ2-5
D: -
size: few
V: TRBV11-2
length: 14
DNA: TGTGCCAGCAGCTTAGGAGGCACGTCCGAAGAGCAGTACTTC
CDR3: CASSLGGTSEEQYF

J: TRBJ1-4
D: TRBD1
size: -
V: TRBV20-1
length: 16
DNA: TGCAGTGCTAGAGATCGGCAGGGGGCGAGGAGTGAAAAACTGTTTTTT
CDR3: CSARDRQGARSEKLFF

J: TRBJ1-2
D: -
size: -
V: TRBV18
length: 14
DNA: TGTGCCAGCTCACCGAAGGAAGGAGGTCTGGGCTACACCTTC
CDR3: CASSPKEGGLGYTF

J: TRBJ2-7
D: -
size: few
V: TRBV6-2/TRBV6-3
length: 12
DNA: TGTGCCAGCAGTTACGCTCGCTACGAGCAGTACTTC
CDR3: CASSYARYEQYF

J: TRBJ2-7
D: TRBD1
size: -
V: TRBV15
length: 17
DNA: TGTGCCACCAGCAGTAAGGACAGGAGCACCCTCTTCTACGAGCAGTACTTC
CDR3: CATSSKDRSTLFYEQYF

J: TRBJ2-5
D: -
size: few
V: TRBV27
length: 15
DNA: TGTGCCAGCAGTTTCGGCGGGCACCCCCAAGAGACCCAGTACTTC
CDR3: CASSFGGHPQETQYF

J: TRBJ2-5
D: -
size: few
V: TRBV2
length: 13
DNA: TGTGCCAGCAGTGACGGCTTGGGAGAGACCCAGTACTTC
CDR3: CASSDGLGETQYF

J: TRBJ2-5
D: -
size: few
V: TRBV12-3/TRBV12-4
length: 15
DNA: TGTGCCAGCAGTTTGGAGGCGGGACCACGGGAGACCCAGTACTTC
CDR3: CASSLEAGPRETQYF

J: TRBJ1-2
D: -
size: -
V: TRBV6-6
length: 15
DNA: TGTGCCAGCAGTTACTCGAAGGTGGGCAACTATGGCTACACCTTC
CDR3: CASSYSKVGNYGYTF

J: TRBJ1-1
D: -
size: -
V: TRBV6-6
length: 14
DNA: TGTGCCAGCAGTTATAGGGGCCCGAACACTGAAGCTTTCTTT
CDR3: CASSYRGPNTEAFF

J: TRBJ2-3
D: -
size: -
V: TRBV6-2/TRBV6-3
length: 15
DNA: TGTGCCAGCAGTTACTCGAACCAGCCCCCAGATACGCAGTATTTT
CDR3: CASSYSNQPPDTQYF